The 11 T cell receptor beta chains given below trace back to one sample, sequenced in a study of blood T cell repertoires in COVID-19. The repertoire was sequenced with immunoSEQ multiplex PCR; TCRdb's copy has only in-frame clones and lacks some. The table has tens of thousands of clones, over 80% seen once. Sequencing used peripheral blood. These receptors were collected from a human donor in a cohort sampled during active COVID-19.

This chain uses TRBV6-4 with TRBJ1-5; 9 bases line up with TRBD1. In germline, CDR1 is MRHNA, CDR2 SNTAGT. With V trimmed by 0 bases and J by 5 bases, 14 bases remained unmatched. The CDR3 spans 19 residues. DNA of the CDR3: TGTGCCAGCAGTGACTCGATATTAGAGACAGGGGGTTTTGATCAGCCCCAGCATTTT. This sequence encodes CASSDSILETGGFDQPQHF.

This chain links TRBV3-1 (or the pseudogene TRBV3-2) with TRBJ2-1, with 11 bases matching TRBD2. The CDR3 is 17 amino acids. The V segment lost 4 bases and the J segment 5 bases; nucleotides outside the gene matches: 10. In germline, CDR1 is LGHDT, CDR2 YNNKEL (reference sequence). The CDR3 sequence is CASSRYATSGDDNEQFF. CDR3 sequence (DNA): TGTGCCAGCAGCCGATACGCGACTAGCGGGGATGACAATGAGCAGTTCTTC.

This clone was counted only a few times. The chain is built from TRBV5-1 and TRBJ2-7; 9 nucleotides match TRBD2. The CDR3 is 14 residues long. CDR1 and CDR2 (germline): SGHRS, YFSETQ. J lost 1 base, V lost 2 bases, and 1 base had no gene match. The CDR3 loop reads CASSFTSGSYEQYF. CDR3 sequence (DNA): TGCGCCAGCAGCTTCACTAGCGGGTCCTACGAGCAGTACTTC.

The chain employs TRBV30 and TRBJ2-5; perhaps TRBD2 as D (5 bases). In germline, CDR1 is GTSNPN, CDR2 SVGIG (reference sequence). The V end lost 4 bases, the J end lost 1 base, and 10 bases lay between the germline ends. There are 13 residues in the CDR3. The DNA of the CDR3 is TGTGCCTGGACCCTCGGAGGCCAAGAGACCCAGTACTTC. Its translation: CAWTLGGQETQYF.

The genes are TRBV6-6 and TRBJ1-1; no clear D. From germline, CDR1 is MNHNY and CDR2 SVGAGI (reference sequence). Trimming took 5 bases from V and 5 from J, leaving 9 bases between them. There are 12 residues in the CDR3. DNA of the CDR3: TGTGCCAGCAGTGAGTGGCGGACTGAAGCTTTCTTT. Amino acid sequence: CASSEWRTEAFF.

The J gene is TRBJ1-2, the V gene TRBV2; D not certain. The germline V and J ends were trimmed by 8 bases and 4 bases, with 17 bases remaining between them. The germline CDR1 and CDR2 sequences are SNHLY and FYNNEI. There are 14 residues in the CDR3. The CDR3 nucleotides are TGTGCCAGCTCGATAGAGAGGCAGATCTATGGCTACACCTTC. Translating it yields CASSIERQIYGYTF.

The CDR3 DNA follows: TGTGCCAGCAGTCTACTTTATTCGACAGGGGGAAATCAGCCCCAGCATTTT. This gives the protein CASSLLYSTGGNQPQHF. The V gene is TRBV7-8, the J gene TRBJ1-5; 9 nucleotides agree with TRBD1. The length of the CDR3 is 17 residues. Germline CDR1 SGHVS, CDR2 FQNEAQ. The V and J ends lost 6 bases and 4 bases, in that order; junction bases with no gene match: 13. Full variable domain (rest looked up from reference TRBV7-8 and TRBJ1-5): GAGVSQSPRYKVAKRGQDVALRCDPISGHVSLFWYQQALGQGPEFLTYFQNEAQLDKSGLPSDRFFAERPEGSVSTLKIQRTQQEDSAVYLCASSLLYSTGGNQPQHFGDGTRLSIL.

The chain combines TRBV5-4 with TRBJ2-5; D may be TRBD1 (6 bases). The CDR3 loop spans 14 amino acids. Trimming took 4 bases from V and 2 from J, leaving 12 bases between them. CDR1 and CDR2 from the germline V gene are SGHNT and YYREEE (reference sequence). CDR3 amino acids: CASSPGQSQETQYF. The CDR3 DNA is TGTGCCAGCAGCCCCGGACAGAGTCAAGAGACCCAGTACTTC.

The J gene is TRBJ1-2, the V gene TRBV5-1; D may be TRBD1 (6 bases). Trimming took off 4 bases at V and 0 bases at J, with 13 bases between the two ends. Per the germline V gene, CDR1 is SGHRS and CDR2 is YFSETQ. This CDR3 is 15 amino acids long. The CDR3: CASSGQPSANYGYTF. Here the CDR3 DNA reads TGCGCCAGCAGCGGACAGCCATCAGCTAACTATGGCTACACCTTC.

This clone occurred once. The V gene is TRBV3-1 (or the pseudogene TRBV3-2), the J gene TRBJ2-2; D gene uncertain. CDR1 and CDR2 from the germline V gene are LGHDT and YNNKEL (reference sequence). The germline V and J ends were trimmed by 4 bases and 6 bases, with 6 bases remaining between them. The CDR3 covers 12 residues. CDR3 residues: CASSPVPGELFF. CDR3 DNA: TGTGCCAGCAGCCCAGTCCCCGGGGAGCTGTTTTTT.

The V gene is TRBV5-5, the J gene TRBJ1-5, with D tentatively TRBD1 (6 bases). Trimming removed 2 bases at V and 5 bases at J, with 14 bases between. There are 15 residues in the CDR3. Germline CDR1 SGHKS, CDR2 YYEKEE (reference sequence). As DNA, the CDR3 is TGTGCCAGCAGCTTTTTACCGGACAGAGATCAGCCCCAGCATTTT. It specifies CASSFLPDRDQPQHF.